The entry below gives a single T cell receptor beta chain sequence along with its context. The record originates from a study of T cell changes during pregnancy in multiple sclerosis. Trimming at V came to 3 bases and at J to 4 bases, leaving 9 bases not matched to a gene. The germline V gene has CDR1 MGHRA and CDR2 YSYEKL. CDR3 length: 16 residues. Only in-frame clones appear in the TCRdb table, and some are missing; sequencing was by immunoSEQ multiplex PCR. The sample contains 50,000 to 70,000 clones, around nine tenths of which appear only once. The V gene is TRBV4-1, the J gene TRBJ2-1; TRBD2 matches at 7 bases. The sequence was obtained from a female donor with multiple sclerosis, enrolled in a pregnancy study. The sequences come from peripheral blood, collected in the second trimester of pregnancy. CDR3 in DNA: TGCGCCAGCAGCCAGGACGAGCGGGAAGGTTACAATGAGCAGTTCTTC. As protein: CASSQDEREGYNEQFF.